This T cell receptor beta chain appears in the sequencing data of a study of OX40 agonist ivuxolimab in advanced cancers. Study conclusions and caveats: No antigen was identified for the clonally expanded peripheral T cells.

Looked up from germline, CDR1 is SGHNT and CDR2 is YYREEE (reference sequence). Trimming took off 0 bases at V and 2 bases at J, with 10 bases between the two ends. The CDR3 loop spans 15 amino acids. TCRdb keeps only in-frame clones here, not all; method: immunoSEQ multiplex PCR. The table lists about 83,000 clones, 70% to 90% of them singletons, with roughly 0.7% in the top ten. With respect to this clone: Its specificity is unknown. The same CDR3 arises from other DNA sequences in this sample as well.

The sequence came from an adult with an advanced solid tumor such as melanoma, head and neck, liver or kidney cancer. The sequences come from CD4+ or CD8+ T cells sorted from blood, collected in a trial of the OX40 agonist ivuxolimab. The V gene is TRBV5-4, the J gene TRBJ2-3; no firm D call. CDR3 nucleotide sequence: TGTGCCAGCAGCTTGGACGGCCGGACCACAGATACGCAGTATTTT. As protein: CASSLDGRTTDTQYF.